What follows describes a single T cell receptor beta chain. This record comes from a study of glioma-infiltrating T cells after dendritic cell vaccination. Across the study: Dendritic cell vaccination trial patients had either newly diagnosed or recurrent glioblastoma. Three intradermal dendritic cell vaccine injections were given every two weeks.

Repertoires were generated with immunoSEQ multiplex PCR, while TCRdb's copy carries only in-frame clones and drops some. Among 95,000 or so clones, approximately 81% were seen once, and the ten largest hold 2.5% to 3%. The CDR3 covers 14 residues. Germline loops: CDR1 MNHNS, CDR2 SASEGT. V lost 10 bases and J 6 bases, leaving 19 bases between the germline ends. The chain combines TRBV6-1 with TRBJ2-1; D might be TRBD1 (5 bases). The sample in question was blood, obtained before dendritic cell vaccination. The receptor was isolated from a human donor with glioblastoma. Here the CDR3 reads CATSQVPSVNEQFF. The CDR3 DNA reads as TGTGCCACCTCACAGGTCCCCTCGGTCAATGAGCAGTTCTTC.